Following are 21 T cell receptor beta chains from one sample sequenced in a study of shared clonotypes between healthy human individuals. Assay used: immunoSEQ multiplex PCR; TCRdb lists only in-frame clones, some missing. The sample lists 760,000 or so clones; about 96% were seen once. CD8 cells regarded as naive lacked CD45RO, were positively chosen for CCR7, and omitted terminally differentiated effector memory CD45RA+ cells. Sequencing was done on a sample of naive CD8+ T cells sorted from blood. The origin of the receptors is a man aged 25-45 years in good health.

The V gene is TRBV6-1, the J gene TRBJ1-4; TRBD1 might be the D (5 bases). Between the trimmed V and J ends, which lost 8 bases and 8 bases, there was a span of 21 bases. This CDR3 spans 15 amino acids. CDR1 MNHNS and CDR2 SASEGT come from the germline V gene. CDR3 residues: CASGLAAGRREKLFF. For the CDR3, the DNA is TGTGCCAGCGGGCTTGCGGCAGGGCGTCGGGAAAAACTGTTTTTT.

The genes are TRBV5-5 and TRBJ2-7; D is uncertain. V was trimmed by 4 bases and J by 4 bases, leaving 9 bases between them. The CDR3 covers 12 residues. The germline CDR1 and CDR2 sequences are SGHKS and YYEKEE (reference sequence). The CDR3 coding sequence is TGTGCCAGCAGCCCGGACCCTTACGAGCAGTACTTC. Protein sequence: CASSPDPYEQYF.

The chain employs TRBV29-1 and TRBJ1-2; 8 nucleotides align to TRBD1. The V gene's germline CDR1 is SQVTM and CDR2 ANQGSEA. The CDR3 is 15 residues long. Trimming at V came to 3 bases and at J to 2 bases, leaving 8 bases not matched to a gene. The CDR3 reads CSVETGQGSNYGYTF. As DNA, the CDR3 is TGCAGCGTTGAGACAGGACAGGGATCCAACTATGGCTACACCTTC.

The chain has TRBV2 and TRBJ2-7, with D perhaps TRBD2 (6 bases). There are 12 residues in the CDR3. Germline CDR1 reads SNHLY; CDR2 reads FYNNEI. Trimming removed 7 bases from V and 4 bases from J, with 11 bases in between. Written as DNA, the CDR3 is TGTGCCAGCATAGGCGGGGAGTACGAGCAGTACTTC. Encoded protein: CASIGGEYEQYF.

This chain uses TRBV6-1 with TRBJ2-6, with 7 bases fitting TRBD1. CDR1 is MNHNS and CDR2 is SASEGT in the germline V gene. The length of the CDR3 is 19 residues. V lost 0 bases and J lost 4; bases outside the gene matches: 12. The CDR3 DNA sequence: TGTGCCAGCAGTGAAGCGAAACCGGGACAGTCCTTCGGGGCCAACGTCCTGACTTTC. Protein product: CASSEAKPGQSFGANVLTF.

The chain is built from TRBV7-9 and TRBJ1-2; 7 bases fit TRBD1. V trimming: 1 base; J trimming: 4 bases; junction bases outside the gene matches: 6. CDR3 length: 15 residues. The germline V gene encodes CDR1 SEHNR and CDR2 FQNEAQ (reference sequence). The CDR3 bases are TGTGCCAGCAGCTTAGGAGGACAGGATTTCTATGGCTACACCTTC. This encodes CASSLGGQDFYGYTF.

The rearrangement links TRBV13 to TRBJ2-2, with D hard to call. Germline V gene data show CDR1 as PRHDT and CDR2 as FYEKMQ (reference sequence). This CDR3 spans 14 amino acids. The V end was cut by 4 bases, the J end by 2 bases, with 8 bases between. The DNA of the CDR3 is TGTGCCAGCAGCTCTGGGTTTAACACCGGGGAGCTGTTTTTT. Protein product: CASSSGFNTGELFF.

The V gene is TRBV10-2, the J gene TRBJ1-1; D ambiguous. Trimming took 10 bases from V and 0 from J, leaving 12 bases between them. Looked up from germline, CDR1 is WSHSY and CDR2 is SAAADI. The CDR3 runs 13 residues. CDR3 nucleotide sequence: TGCGCCACCAGAAGTTTATTGAACACTGAAGCTTTCTTT. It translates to CATRSLLNTEAFF.

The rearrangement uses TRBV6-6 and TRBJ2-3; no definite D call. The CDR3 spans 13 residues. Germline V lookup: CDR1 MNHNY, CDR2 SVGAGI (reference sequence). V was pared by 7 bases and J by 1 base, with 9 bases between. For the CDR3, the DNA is TGTGCCAGCACTAGGGCACGCACAGATACGCAGTATTTT. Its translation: CASTRARTDTQYF.

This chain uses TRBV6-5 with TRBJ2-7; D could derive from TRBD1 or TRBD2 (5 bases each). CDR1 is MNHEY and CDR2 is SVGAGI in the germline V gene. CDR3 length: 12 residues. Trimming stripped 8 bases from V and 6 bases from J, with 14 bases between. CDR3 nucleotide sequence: TGTGCCAGCGGGGGAAACCTTCGCGAGCAGTACTTC. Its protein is CASGGNLREQYF.

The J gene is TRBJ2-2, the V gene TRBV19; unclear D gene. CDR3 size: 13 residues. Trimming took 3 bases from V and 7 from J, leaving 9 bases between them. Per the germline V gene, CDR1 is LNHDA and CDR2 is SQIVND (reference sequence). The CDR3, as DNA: TGTGCCAGTAGTATTACGTCGGGCGGGGAGCTGTTTTTT. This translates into CASSITSGGELFF.

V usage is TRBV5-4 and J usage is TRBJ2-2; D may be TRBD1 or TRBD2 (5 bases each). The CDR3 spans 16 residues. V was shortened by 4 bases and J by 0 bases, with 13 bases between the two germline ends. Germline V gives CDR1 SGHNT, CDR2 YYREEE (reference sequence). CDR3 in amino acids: CASSPFGGANTGELFF. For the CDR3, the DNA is TGTGCCAGCAGCCCCTTTGGGGGAGCGAACACCGGGGAGCTGTTTTTT.

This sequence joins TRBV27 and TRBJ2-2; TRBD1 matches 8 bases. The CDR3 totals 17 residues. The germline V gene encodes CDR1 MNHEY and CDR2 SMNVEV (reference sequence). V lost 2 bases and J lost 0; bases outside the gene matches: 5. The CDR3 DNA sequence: TGTGCCAGCAGTTTAAGGACAGGGTTCGCGAACACCGGGGAGCTGTTTTTT. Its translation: CASSLRTGFANTGELFF.

DNA for the CDR3: TGTGCCAGTTCCGGGACCAACAATGAAAAACTGTTTTTT. Translating it yields CASSGTNNEKLFF. The V gene is TRBV9, the J gene TRBJ1-4, with D possibly matching TRBD1 (5 bases). CDR1 and CDR2 from the germline V gene are SGDLS and YYNGEE. This CDR3 contains 13 residues. The ends were cut back, 8 bases at V and 5 bases at J, with 13 bases in the middle.

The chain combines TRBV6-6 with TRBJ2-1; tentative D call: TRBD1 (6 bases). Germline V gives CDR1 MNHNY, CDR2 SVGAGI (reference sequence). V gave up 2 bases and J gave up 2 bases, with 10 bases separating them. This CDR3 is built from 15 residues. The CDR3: CASSYKGTPYNEQFF. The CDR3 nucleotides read TGTGCCAGCAGTTACAAAGGGACACCCTACAATGAGCAGTTCTTC.

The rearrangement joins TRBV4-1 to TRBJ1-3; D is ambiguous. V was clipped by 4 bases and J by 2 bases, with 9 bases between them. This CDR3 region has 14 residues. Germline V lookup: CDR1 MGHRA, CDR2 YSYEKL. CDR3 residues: CASSLPGTGNTIYF. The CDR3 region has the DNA TGCGCCAGCAGCCTCCCCGGGACTGGAAACACCATATATTTT.

The CDR3 sequence: CATKGLAGDHEQFF. DNA for the CDR3: TGTGCCACCAAAGGGCTAGCGGGAGATCATGAGCAGTTCTTC. The chain couples TRBV2 to TRBJ2-1, with 10 bases lining up with TRBD2. V shed 10 bases, J shed 8 bases, and the junction held 11 bases outside the gene matches. The CDR3 covers 14 residues. The germline V gene has CDR1 SNHLY and CDR2 FYNNEI.

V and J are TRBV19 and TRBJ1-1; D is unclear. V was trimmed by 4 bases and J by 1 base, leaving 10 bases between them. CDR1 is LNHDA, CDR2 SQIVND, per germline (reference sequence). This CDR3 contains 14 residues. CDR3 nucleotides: TGTGCCAGTAGTAGTGTGGAGGGGAACACTGAAGCTTTCTTT. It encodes CASSSVEGNTEAFF.

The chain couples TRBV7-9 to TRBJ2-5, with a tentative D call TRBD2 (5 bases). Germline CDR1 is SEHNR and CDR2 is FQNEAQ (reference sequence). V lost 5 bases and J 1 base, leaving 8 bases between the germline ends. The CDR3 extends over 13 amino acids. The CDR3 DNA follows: TGTGCCAGCAGCCTACTAGTCCAAGAGACCCAGTACTTC. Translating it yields CASSLLVQETQYF.

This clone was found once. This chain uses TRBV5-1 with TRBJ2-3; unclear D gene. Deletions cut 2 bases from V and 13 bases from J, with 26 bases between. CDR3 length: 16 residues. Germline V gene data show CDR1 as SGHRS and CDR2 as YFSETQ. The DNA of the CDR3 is TGCGCCAGCAGCTTTGAAACAAATAGACACGTTTATGATAAGTATTTT. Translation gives CASSFETNRHVYDKYF.

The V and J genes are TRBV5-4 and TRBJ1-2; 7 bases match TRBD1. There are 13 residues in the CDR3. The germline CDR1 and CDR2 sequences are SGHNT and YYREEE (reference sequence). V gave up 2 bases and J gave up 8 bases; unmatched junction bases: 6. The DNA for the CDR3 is TGTGCCAGCAGCTTCAGGGGGAGTGACGGCTACACCTTC. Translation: CASSFRGSDGYTF. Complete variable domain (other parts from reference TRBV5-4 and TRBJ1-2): ETGVTQSPTHLIKTRGQQVTLRCSSQSGHNTVSWYQQALGQGPQFIFQYYREEENGRGNFPPRFSGLQFPNYSSELNVNALELDDSALYLCASSFRGSDGYTFGSGTRLTVV.